These 29 T cell receptor beta chains share one sample of origin, sequenced in a study of CD8 T cells in ankylosing spondylitis. MiXCR, applied by TCRdb to the 5' RACE reads, yields one record per CDR3 protein. Of roughly 260,000 distinct CDR3 sequences in the sample, roughly 20% are singletons; the top ten hold roughly 8%. The sample consisted of blood, either unsorted or a sorted T cell fraction (not recorded which). These receptors were taken from a male donor with ankylosing spondylitis or in good health (not recorded which).

This clonotype was recorded a few times. The chain employs TRBV11-2 and TRBJ2-7, with 7 bases that match TRBD2. The CDR3 contains 13 residues. V was clipped by 4 bases and J by 7 bases; unmatched bases: 7. The germline gives CDR1 SGHAT, CDR2 FQNNGV. In nucleotides, the CDR3 is TGTGCCAGCAGCTCCGGACTAGTTGATGAGCAGTACGTC. As protein: CASSSGLVDEQYV.

This clonotype was counted a few times. V usage is TRBV5-1 and J usage is TRBJ2-1; no clear D. CDR3 length: 13 residues. V was clipped by 4 bases and J by 5 bases, with 10 bases between them. Per the germline V gene, CDR1 is SGHRS and CDR2 is YFSETQ. Here the CDR3 DNA reads TGCGCCAGCAGCGGTGAGGTCAACAATGAGCAGTTCTTC. It is translated as CASSGEVNNEQFF.

This chain connects TRBV27 to TRBJ1-4, with D perhaps matching TRBD1 (5 bases). Germline assignment: CDR1 MNHEY and CDR2 SMNVEV (reference sequence). Deletions cut 4 bases from V and 4 bases from J, with 10 bases between. The CDR3 covers 14 residues. The CDR3 reads CASSSGLFNEKLFF. CDR3 in DNA: TGTGCCAGCAGTTCGGGACTTTTTAATGAAAAACTGTTTTTT.

The gene calls are TRBV15 and TRBJ1-2; D is uncertain. The CDR3 contains 12 residues. The V end lost 0 bases, the J end lost 5 bases, and 4 bases lay between the germline ends. CDR1 and CDR2 (germline): LNHNV, YYDKDF (reference sequence). CDR3 DNA: TGTGCCACCAGCAGAGAGTTGTATGGCTACACCTTC. Protein: CATSRELYGYTF.

The sample holds many counts of this clonotype. The J gene is TRBJ1-5, the V gene TRBV5-1; D unclear. With 0 bases removed from V and 2 bases from J, the gap between germline ends came to 9 bases. This CDR3 comprises 15 residues. CDR1 and CDR2 (germline): SGHRS, YFSETQ. CDR3 amino acids: CASSLAADGNQPQHF. In nucleotides, the CDR3 is TGCGCCAGCAGCTTGGCGGCAGACGGCAATCAGCCCCAGCATTTT.

Only a few counts were recorded for this clonotype. The V gene is TRBV7-3, the J gene TRBJ2-3; D is perhaps TRBD1 or TRBD2 (6 bases each). Germline CDR1 reads SGHTA; CDR2 reads FQGTGA. The length of the CDR3 is 16 residues. The germline V and J ends were trimmed by 4 bases and 0 bases, with 14 bases remaining between them. This chain's CDR3 is CASSSRGGTSTDTQYF. For the CDR3, the DNA is TGTGCCAGCAGCTCTCGAGGGGGGACTAGCACAGATACGCAGTATTTT.

This clonotype has at least ten counts. The gene calls are TRBV7-6 and TRBJ2-1; a weak D match, TRBD1 (6 bases). The CDR3 spans 14 residues. Germline V lookup: CDR1 SGHVS, CDR2 FNYEAQ. Trimming took off 5 bases at V and 4 bases at J, with 12 bases between the two ends. CDR3 sequence reads: CASSPGTSYNEQFF. CDR3 sequence (DNA): TGTGCCAGCAGCCCCGGGACATCATACAATGAGCAGTTCTTC.

V usage is TRBV12-3 or TRBV12-4 and J usage is TRBJ2-3; D is ambiguous. This CDR3 contains 11 residues. Trimming shortened V by 5 bases and J by 5 bases, and 5 bases separated the two germline ends. The CDR3 region is CASSMEDTQYF. In DNA, the CDR3 is TGTGCCAGCAGTATGGAAGATACGCAGTATTTT.

This clonotype was counted between two and nine times. The CDR3 loop reads CASRTGGASEAFF. In DNA, the CDR3 is TGTGCCAGCAGGACAGGGGGCGCGAGTGAAGCTTTCTTT. The rearrangement joins TRBV5-6 to TRBJ1-1; 10 bases match TRBD1. Germline lookup yields CDR1 SGHDT and CDR2 YYEEEE. With 5 bases clipped from V and 7 bases from J, the junction kept 5 bases outside the gene matches. The CDR3 covers 13 residues.

The CDR3: CASSYSGTAKETQYF. The CDR3 DNA reads as TGTGCCAGCAGTTACTCAGGGACAGCCAAAGAGACCCAGTACTTC. The chain links TRBV6-5 to TRBJ2-5; TRBD1 matches at 7 bases. Trimming removed 0 bases from V and 3 bases from J; junction bases left unmatched: 4. The CDR3 consists of 15 residues. CDR1 MNHEY and CDR2 SVGAGI come from the germline V gene.

The chain couples TRBV5-1 to TRBJ2-3; no reliable D call. The length of the CDR3 is 15 residues. V lost 2 bases and J lost 5, with 15 bases in between. Looked up from germline, CDR1 is SGHRS and CDR2 is YFSETQ. In DNA form, the CDR3 reads TGCGCCAGCAGCTTAAAGGGAATAACGCAAGATACGCAGTATTTT. It specifies CASSLKGITQDTQYF.

V and J are TRBV5-1 and TRBJ1-5, with TRBD1 identical over 9 bases. The CDR3 is made up of 16 amino acids. CDR1 is SGHRS, CDR2 YFSETQ, per germline. V was clipped by 2 bases and J by 6 bases; unmatched bases: 9. The DNA of the CDR3 is TGCGCCAGCAGCTTACAACCGGGACAGGGTTTTCAGCCCCAGCATTTT. It specifies CASSLQPGQGFQPQHF.

Concerning this clonotype itself: The junction shows a germline mismatch at one end, possibly a read error. This chain joins TRBV6-1 and TRBJ2-3, with 8 nucleotides matching TRBD2. Germline V gives CDR1 MNHNS, CDR2 SASEGT. This CDR3 has 15 amino acids. CDR3: CAGREAGAGTDTQYF. The CDR3 nucleotides read TGTGCCGGCAGGGAAGCGGGGGCGGGCACAGATACGCAGTATTTT.

CDR3 loop: CASSEGLAGRSSYNEQFF. The CDR3 DNA reads TGCGCCAGCAGCGAGGGACTAGCGGGAAGGAGCTCCTACAATGAGCAGTTCTTC. The chain has TRBV5-1 and TRBJ2-1, with 13 bases aligning to TRBD2. Losses at the gene ends were 4 bases for V and 0 bases for J; bases not matched to a gene: 7. The CDR3 is 18 amino acids. CDR1 SGHRS and CDR2 YFSETQ come from the germline V gene. The full variable domain, in which reference TRBV5-1 and TRBJ2-1 provide the parts outside the CDR3, is KAGVTQTPRYLIKTRGQQVTLSCSPISGHRSVSWYQQTPGQGLQFLFEYFSETQRNKGNFPGRFSGRQFSNSRSEMNVSTLELGDSALYLCASSEGLAGRSSYNEQFFGPGTRLTVL.

Many counts were recorded for this clonotype. The chain couples TRBV28 to TRBJ2-5; the D call may be TRBD1 or TRBD2 (6 bases each). CDR1 and CDR2 from the germline V gene are MDHEN and SYDVKM. The CDR3 loop spans 14 amino acids. Deletions cut 5 bases from V and 3 bases from J, with 13 bases between. The CDR3 region has the DNA TGTGCCAGCAGTCCCGCCGGGGGCAAAGAGACCCAGTACTTC. Translating gives CASSPAGGKETQYF.

This clonotype was detected only a few times. The chain combines TRBV12-3 or TRBV12-4 with TRBJ1-1; D remains ambiguous. This CDR3 has 13 residues. The V and J ends lost 10 bases and 0 bases respectively, with 12 bases between them. The CDR3 spells CAITPRVNTEAFF. CDR3 coding DNA: TGTGCCATCACACCGCGTGTGAACACTGAAGCTTTCTTT.

This clonotype showed up just a few times. V gene TRBV5-6 combines with J gene TRBJ2-1; 7 bases align to TRBD1. Germline CDR1 is SGHDT and CDR2 is YYEEEE. The CDR3 is 13 residues long. The junction had 7 bases not matched to a gene; V was cut back by 6 bases and J by 7 bases. CDR3 nucleotide sequence: TGTGCCAGCACCCTGACAGGGTCGAATGAGCAGTTCTTC. Translating gives CASTLTGSNEQFF.

This clonotype has only a few counts. The chain carries TRBV6-1 and TRBJ1-5; D may be TRBD1 (5 bases). Trimming pared 0 bases from V and 2 bases from J, leaving 11 bases between. The germline V gene has CDR1 MNHNS and CDR2 SASEGT. This CDR3 comprises 16 residues. This chain's CDR3 is CASSEARGRGNQPQHF. DNA for the CDR3: TGTGCCAGCAGTGAAGCGCGGGGCAGGGGCAATCAGCCCCAGCATTTT.

V usage is TRBV12-3 or TRBV12-4 and J usage is TRBJ2-2; the match to TRBD2 covers 7 bases. The CDR3 is made up of 16 amino acids. V lost 7 bases to trimming and J lost 4 bases; unmatched junction nucleotides: 12. The CDR3 sequence: CASILSGGSSTGELFF. The CDR3 coding sequence is TGTGCCAGCATCCTCAGCGGCGGGAGCAGCACCGGGGAGCTGTTTTTT.

The rearrangement links TRBV5-1 to TRBJ2-7; 9 nucleotides align to TRBD2. Germline assignment: CDR1 SGHRS and CDR2 YFSETQ. V lost 2 bases and J lost 4; bases outside the gene matches: 7. The CDR3 sequence is 15 residues long. Here the CDR3 reads CASSFGAGGGYEQYV. The CDR3 DNA follows: TGCGCCAGCAGCTTCGGAGCGGGAGGAGGGTACGAGCAGTACGTC.

The V gene is TRBV30, the J gene TRBJ1-5; no clear D gene. CDR3 size: 14 residues. V lost 2 bases to trimming and J lost 5 bases, with 13 bases between them. Germline CDR1 reads GTSNPN; CDR2 reads SVGIG (reference sequence). Written as DNA, the CDR3 is TGTGCCTGGAGTCAAGGGCGTCGTGATCAGCCCCAGCATTTT. Its protein is CAWSQGRRDQPQHF.

V usage is TRBV7-6 and J usage is TRBJ2-1; D remains unclear. CDR3 length: 12 residues. Trimming took off 5 bases at V and 3 bases at J, with 5 bases between the two ends. The V gene's germline CDR1 is SGHVS and CDR2 FNYEAQ. The CDR3 coding sequence is TGTGCCAGCAGCCGAGACTACAATGAGCAGTTCTTC. It translates to CASSRDYNEQFF.

The chain recombines TRBV10-3 with TRBJ1-2; D is possibly TRBD1 (5 bases). Trimming left V 0 bases short and J 8 bases short, with 13 bases between. The CDR3 has 14 amino acids. In germline, CDR1 is ENHRY, CDR2 SYGVKD. DNA for the CDR3: TGTGCCATCAGTGAGTCGCCGCAGGGCGGGGGCTACACCTTC. Translating it yields CAISESPQGGGYTF.

Many counts were recorded for this clonotype. The rearrangement uses TRBV20-1 and TRBJ2-7, with TRBD1 matching over 11 bases. Germline values: CDR1 DFQATT, CDR2 SNEGSKA (reference sequence). The CDR3 sequence is 14 residues long. The V gene end was trimmed by 4 bases and the J gene end by 4 bases; junction bases not matched to a gene: 6. The CDR3 loop reads CSATDRGPFYEQYV. In DNA form, the CDR3 reads TGCAGTGCTACGGACAGGGGGCCTTTTTACGAGCAGTACGTC.

This clonotype was detected only a few times. The chain combines TRBV5-1 with TRBJ1-2; TRBD1 matches at 9 bases. Trimming took 4 bases from V and 4 from J; bases not matched to a gene: 8. Germline CDR1 is SGHRS and CDR2 is YFSETQ. The CDR3 runs to 15 residues. The DNA for the CDR3 is TGCGCCAGCAGCACCCAGACAGGGGGGATCTATGGCTACACCTTC. It specifies CASSTQTGGIYGYTF.

The J gene is TRBJ1-1, the V gene TRBV4-2, with a weak D call TRBD1 (6 bases). The germline CDR1 and CDR2 sequences are LGHNA and YNFKEQ. V was shortened by 4 bases and J by 0 bases, with 15 bases between the two germline ends. The CDR3 consists of 16 residues. The CDR3 here is CASSRPQGRVNTEAFF. Written as DNA, the CDR3 is TGTGCCAGCAGCCGACCCCAGGGGAGGGTGAACACTGAAGCTTTCTTT.

This clonotype was counted a few times. V and J are TRBV3-1 and TRBJ1-1; D gene uncertain. Trimming removed 5 bases from V and 0 bases from J, with 10 bases in between. The CDR3 has 14 residues. The V gene's germline CDR1 is LGHDT and CDR2 YNNKEL (reference sequence). CDR3 in DNA: TGTGCCAGCAGCAACCAGAATATGAACACTGAAGCTTTCTTT. It codes for CASSNQNMNTEAFF.

This clonotype has more than one count but fewer than ten. The chain joins TRBV11-2 to TRBJ2-2; D gene unclear. Trimming took 3 bases from V and 7 from J, leaving 6 bases between them. Germline assignment: CDR1 SGHAT and CDR2 FQNNGV. The CDR3 covers 12 residues. The CDR3 DNA sequence: TGTGCCAGCAGCTTGGCGCACGGGGAGCTGTTTTTT. This translates into CASSLAHGELFF.

A few counts support this clonotype. V gene TRBV14 combines with J gene TRBJ1-6, with TRBD1 as a possible D gene (6 bases). The CDR3 spans 14 residues. Trimming took 6 bases from V and 3 from J, leaving 9 bases between them. Looked up from germline, CDR1 is SGHDN and CDR2 is FVKESK. The CDR3 protein is CASRPGHYNSPLHF. Written as DNA, the CDR3 is TGTGCCAGCAGACCGGGACACTATAATTCACCCCTCCACTTT.